Listed below are T cell receptor beta chains from one sample, sequenced in a study of blood T cell repertoires in COVID-19. Using immunoSEQ multiplex PCR, the repertoire was profiled, and TCRdb retains in-frame clones only, with some absent. The sample gives roughly 220,000 clones, about 80% of which show up once; approximately 15% is in the top ten. Sequenced input: PBMCs or T cells enriched from blood (not recorded which). These receptor sequences come from a middle-aged man who had recovered from COVID-19. Both conserved end residues are part of each CDR3. D genes are given only for firm matches. A row's size may be missing; if present it is once, few, many or a size class.

j_call d_call v_call clone_size cdr3_aa cdr3_nt
TRBJ2-1 . TRBV9 . CASSFNSYNEQFF TGTGCCAGCAGCTTCAACTCCTACAATGAGCAGTTCTTC
TRBJ2-5 TRBD2 TRBV6-2/TRBV6-3 . CASSYSFSGEETQYF TGTGCCAGCAGTTACTCGTTTAGCGGGGAAGAGACCCAGTACTTC
TRBJ2-5 TRBD2 TRBV28 . CASSLRKGSGETQYF TGTGCCAGCAGTTTGAGAAAGGGTAGCGGGGAGACCCAGTACTTC
TRBJ1-2 . TRBV25-1 . CASSRAGGRGYTF TGTGCCAGCAGTCGAGCGGGGGGCCGGGGCTACACCTTC
TRBJ1-2 TRBD1 TRBV5-8 . CASSSDMGQGIGYTF TGTGCCAGCAGCTCGGACATGGGACAGGGGATCGGCTACACCTTC
TRBJ2-4 TRBD1 TRBV6-1 . CASRRGLAKNIQYF TGTGCCAGCAGAAGGGGGCTAGCCAAAAACATTCAGTACTTC
TRBJ2-5 TRBD1 TRBV2 . CAGSRQGGETQYF TGTGCCGGGAGTAGACAGGGGGGGGAGACCCAGTACTTC
TRBJ1-4 TRBD1 TRBV5-1 few CASSGAPGGVGEKLFF TGCGCCAGCAGCGGCGCGCCAGGGGGCGTAGGTGAAAAACTGTTTTTT
TRBJ1-6 . TRBV28 . CASSLVPGSGSPLHF TGTGCCAGCAGTTTAGTCCCGGGATCGGGATCACCCCTCCACTTT
TRBJ1-2 . TRBV6-8 . CASITGGGYGYTF TGTGCCAGCATCACTGGTGGGGGGTATGGCTACACCTTC
TRBJ2-7 . TRBV4-1 . CASSQLQGKSYEQYF TGCGCCAGCAGCCAGCTCCAGGGGAAATCCTACGAGCAGTACTTC
TRBJ1-3 . TRBV5-4 . CASSLAAGHSGNTIYF TGTGCCAGCAGCTTGGCGGCGGGCCACTCTGGAAACACCATATATTTT
TRBJ2-7 TRBD1 TRBV5-1 . CASSLAGQGASYEQYF TGCGCCAGCAGCTTGGCAGGACAGGGGGCTTCCTACGAGCAGTACTTC
TRBJ1-1 . TRBV5-1 . CASSLSQISTEAFF TGCGCCAGCAGCTTGTCACAGATTAGCACTGAAGCTTTCTTT
TRBJ1-3 TRBD1 TRBV28 . CASSFGTGYTGNTIYF TGTGCCAGCAGTTTTGGGACAGGGTATACTGGAAACACCATATATTTT
TRBJ2-7 . TRBV5-1 . CASSPDSESYEQYF TGCGCCAGCAGCCCGGACTCGGAGTCCTACGAGCAGTACTTC
TRBJ1-5 . TRBV18 few CASSPRAGANQPQHF TGTGCCAGCTCACCACGGGCGGGGGCCAATCAGCCCCAGCATTTT
TRBJ1-1 . TRBV28 few CASSLAGRTEAFF TGTGCCAGCAGTTTAGCCGGTCGCACTGAAGCTTTCTTT
TRBJ2-1 TRBD2 TRBV19 . CASSIPGTTLGQFF TGTGCCAGTAGTATACCCGGGACTACCCTCGGGCAGTTCTTC
TRBJ2-7 TRBD2 TRBV4-2 . CASSQESGLAGLAYEQYF TGTGCCAGCAGCCAAGAAAGCGGACTAGCGGGGTTAGCCTACGAGCAGTACTTC
TRBJ2-1 . TRBV5-1 . CASSSGGITGNEQFF TGCGCCAGCAGCTCGGGGGGAATAACAGGGAATGAGCAGTTCTTC
TRBJ2-5 . TRBV5-4 . CASSAGQETQYF TGTGCCAGCAGCGCCGGCCAAGAGACCCAGTACTTC
TRBJ2-3 . TRBV5-4 . CASSYTSDTQYF TGTGCCAGCAGCTACACATCAGATACGCAGTATTTT
TRBJ1-2 . TRBV5-1 . CASSPTSGASGYTF TGCGCCAGCAGCCCGACGAGCGGCGCTTCTGGCTACACCTTC
TRBJ2-3 . TRBV7-3 . CASSAVSYTDTQYF TGTGCCAGCAGCGCCGTTAGCTACACAGATACGCAGTATTTT
TRBJ2-2 TRBD1 TRBV5-1 . CASAGTGGASGELFF TGCGCCAGTGCTGGGACAGGGGGCGCATCCGGGGAGCTGTTTTTT
TRBJ1-1 TRBD1 TRBV5-4 . CASSAGQGGMNTEAFF TGTGCCAGCAGCGCGGGACAGGGCGGGATGAACACTGAAGCTTTCTTT
TRBJ2-7 TRBD1 TRBV30 . CAWSVRTTGSGEQYF TGTGCCTGGAGTGTACGGACGACAGGGTCGGGAGAGCAGTACTTC
TRBJ2-5 TRBD2 TRBV7-3 once CASSPGGLAGGQETQYF TGTGCCAGCAGCCCCGGGGGACTAGCGGGGGGGCAAGAGACCCAGTACTTC